The 18 T cell receptor beta chains below all came from one sample that was sequenced in a study of naive and memory T cell subsets. Both TRBC1 and TRBC2 were covered by a beta constant-region primer of two equimolar oligonucleotides. Ligated cDNA was amplified by four rounds of PCR with nested alpha and beta constant-region primers and SP2. MiXCR, applied by TCRdb to the UMI-ligation and nested PCR reads, yields one record per CDR3 protein. The table has 95,000 to 150,000 distinct CDR3 sequences, roughly 36% seen once. The sequenced sample consisted of central memory CD4+ T cells from blood. These receptor sequences come from a human donor in good health.

This clonotype appeared a few times. J is TRBJ2-7 and V is TRBV28; the D gene is possibly TRBD2 (5 bases). From germline, CDR1 is MDHEN and CDR2 SYDVKM. The V and J ends lost 8 bases and 4 bases respectively, with 15 bases between them. The CDR3 totals 13 residues. CDR3 loop: CASWSSPKYEQYF. The CDR3 nucleotides read TGTGCCAGCTGGTCTAGCCCTAAGTACGAGCAGTACTTC. The entire variable domain, with the rest obtained from reference TRBV28 and TRBJ2-7, is as follows: DVKVTQSSRYLVKRTGEKVFLECVQDMDHENMFWYRQDPGLGLRLIYFSYDVKMKEKGDIPEGYSVSREKKERFSLILESASTNQTSMYLCASWSSPKYEQYFGPGTRLTVT.

CDR3 amino acids: CASSQAVGGTEAFF. In nucleotides, the CDR3 is TGTGCCAGCAGCCAAGCGGTAGGGGGAACTGAAGCTTTCTTT. The chain recombines TRBV14 with TRBJ1-1, with D tentatively TRBD1 (6 bases). This CDR3 is 14 amino acids long. In germline, CDR1 is SGHDN, CDR2 FVKESK. Trimming removed 1 base from V and 5 bases from J, with 11 bases in between.

This clonotype was seen a handful of times. The chain links TRBV18 to TRBJ2-1, with a tentative D call TRBD1 (6 bases). This CDR3 comprises 13 residues. Per the germline V gene, CDR1 is KGHSH and CDR2 is LQKENI. V gave up 4 bases and J gave up 4 bases, with 8 bases separating them. CDR3 coding DNA: TGTGCCAGCTCACTTGGACAGTACAATGAGCAGTTCTTC. Residues: CASSLGQYNEQFF.

V gene TRBV4-1 combines with J gene TRBJ1-2, with D possibly being TRBD1 (5 bases). Germline loops: CDR1 MGHRA, CDR2 YSYEKL. V was pared by 1 base and J by 3 bases, with 12 bases between. There are 15 residues in the CDR3. The DNA of the CDR3 is TGCGCCAGCAGCCAAGCAGAGACAGCGGACTATGGCTACACCTTC. Residues: CASSQAETADYGYTF.

The V and J genes are TRBV24-1 and TRBJ2-2; D assignment may be TRBD1 or TRBD2 (5 bases each). The germline V and J ends were trimmed by 5 bases and 8 bases, with 20 bases remaining between them. The CDR3 extends over 16 amino acids. Looked up from germline, CDR1 is KGHDR and CDR2 is SFDVKD. Here the CDR3 reads CATSASGTGKAGELFF. Written as DNA, the CDR3 is TGTGCCACCAGTGCTTCCGGGACCGGTAAAGCAGGGGAGCTGTTTTTT.

The rearrangement uses TRBV5-5 and TRBJ2-7; D remains unclear. CDR1 and CDR2 from the germline V gene are SGHKS and YYEKEE (reference sequence). The CDR3 extends over 13 amino acids. The ends were cut back, 1 base at V and 6 bases at J, with 11 bases in the middle. The CDR3 region has the DNA TGTGCCAGCAGCTTGTCGGAGCGTTTCGAGCAGTACTTC. Translated, it gives CASSLSERFEQYF.

The chain couples TRBV7-9 to TRBJ2-1; 11 bases match TRBD2. The germline CDR1 and CDR2 sequences are SEHNR and FQNEAQ (reference sequence). The CDR3 extends over 17 amino acids. The junction had 10 bases not matched to a gene; V was cut back by 5 bases and J by 4 bases. The DNA for the CDR3 is TGTGCCAGCAGCAAGGCGGGGACTAGCGGCTCATACAATGAGCAGTTCTTC. This encodes CASSKAGTSGSYNEQFF.

The V call is TRBV28, the J call TRBJ1-5; D gene uncertain. Between the trimmed V and J ends, which lost 6 bases and 3 bases, there was a span of 12 bases. Looked up from germline, CDR1 is MDHEN and CDR2 is SYDVKM. The CDR3 runs to 14 residues. DNA for the CDR3: TGTGCCAGCAGACCCGATTTAGCCAATCAGCCCCAGCATTTT. This translates into CASRPDLANQPQHF.

This chain uses TRBV20-1 with TRBJ1-3; 7 positions agree with TRBD1. V was clipped by 0 bases and J by 6 bases; unmatched bases: 2. The CDR3 has 13 residues. The germline CDR1 and CDR2 sequences are DFQATT and SNEGSKA (reference sequence). This CDR3 reads CSARETGINTIYF. The CDR3 DNA reads TGCAGTGCTAGAGAGACAGGGATAAACACCATATATTTT.

In its sample, this clonotype was seen a few times. The V call is TRBV20-1, the J call TRBJ2-7; D unclear. The CDR3 loop spans 14 amino acids. Trimming stripped 6 bases from V and 3 bases from J, with 18 bases between. Germline values: CDR1 DFQATT, CDR2 SNEGSKA (reference sequence). As DNA, the CDR3 is TGCAGTGCCCCGGACCGCAGGACCGTCTACGAGCAGTACTTC. Translation: CSAPDRRTVYEQYF.

The chain links TRBV5-1 to TRBJ2-1; 10 positions match TRBD1. CDR3 length: 15 residues. Germline V gene data show CDR1 as SGHRS and CDR2 as YFSETQ. J gave up 5 bases and V 4 bases, and 6 bases lay outside the gene matches. CDR3 sequence reads: CASSLTGGFDNEQFF. The CDR3 nucleotides read TGCGCCAGCAGCCTGACAGGGGGCTTTGACAATGAGCAGTTCTTC.

The chain is built from TRBV6-2 or TRBV6-3 and TRBJ2-7; TRBD2 matches 11 bases. V trimming: 6 bases; J trimming: 2 bases; junction bases outside the gene matches: 6. This CDR3 spans 15 amino acids. In germline, CDR1 is MNHEY, CDR2 SVGEGT. The CDR3: CASRTGTSGTYEQYF. DNA of the CDR3: TGTGCCAGCAGGACTGGGACTAGCGGCACCTACGAGCAGTACTTC.

This clonotype was detected only a few times. In DNA, the CDR3 is TGTGCCAGCAGCCCCCGGTCCCGAGAGAACACCGGGGAGCTGTTTTTT. It specifies CASSPRSRENTGELFF. This chain joins TRBV9 and TRBJ2-2, with D unresolved. Per germline, CDR1 SGDLS and CDR2 YYNGEE. V dropped 4 bases and J dropped 1 base, with 14 bases sitting between them. The CDR3 spans 16 residues.

This clonotype was observed a few times. V and J are TRBV5-8 and TRBJ1-6; D is possibly TRBD1 (5 bases). The germline V gene has CDR1 SGHTS and CDR2 YDEGEE. Trimming removed 4 bases at V and 6 bases at J, with 11 bases between. This CDR3 is built from 14 residues. The CDR3: CASSPDRSNSPLHF. The DNA for the CDR3 is TGTGCCAGCAGCCCAGACAGATCTAATTCACCCCTCCACTTT.

The genes are TRBV18 and TRBJ2-7; 7 positions agree with TRBD1. CDR1 KGHSH and CDR2 LQKENI come from the germline V gene. Losses at the gene ends were 3 bases for V and 6 bases for J; bases not matched to a gene: 8. The CDR3 is 14 residues long. The CDR3 region is CASSPGQSTSEQYF. In DNA, the CDR3 is TGTGCCAGCTCACCGGGACAGTCTACGAGCGAGCAGTACTTC.

This clonotype was seen a few times. The chain is built from TRBV11-2 and TRBJ2-1, with 8 positions matching TRBD2. This CDR3 is built from 17 residues. CDR1 SGHAT and CDR2 FQNNGV come from the germline V gene. J was trimmed by 9 bases and V by 4 bases; bases with no gene match: 17. CDR3 sequence: CASSSNIGTRRDLEQFF. In DNA, the CDR3 is TGTGCCAGCAGCTCCAATATCGGGACTAGACGGGATCTTGAGCAGTTCTTC.

The CDR3 reads CASNPSVYNEQFF. The CDR3 nucleotides read TGTGCCAGCAACCCTAGCGTCTACAATGAGCAGTTCTTC. This chain joins TRBV6-1 and TRBJ2-1; possible D gene TRBD2, 6 bases. CDR3 length: 13 residues. Trimming stripped 7 bases from V and 3 bases from J, with 10 bases between. Per the germline V gene, CDR1 is MNHNS and CDR2 is SASEGT.

This sequence joins TRBV11-2 and TRBJ2-3; TRBD1 or TRBD2 may be the D gene (5 bases each). The ends were cut back, 2 bases at V and 2 bases at J, with 11 bases in the middle. The CDR3 extends over 15 amino acids. Germline V gene lookup returns CDR1 SGHAT and CDR2 FQNNGV. The chain's CDR3 is CASSLRWGFTDTQYF. The CDR3 nucleotides are TGTGCCAGCAGCTTAAGATGGGGGTTCACAGATACGCAGTATTTT.